This T cell receptor beta chain was profiled in a study of cytomegalovirus exposure and HLA in healthy donors (dated by TCRdb to 2016 to 2017). Context from the whole study: In an earlier analysis of several hundred of the donors, around 300 Gb of sequence data and 90 million to 120 million unique TCR beta sequences from 150 million to 200 million T cells were reported. A later analysis re-analyzed previously published TCR beta repertoires from approximately 700 donors and added high-resolution HLA genotyping to study TCR occurrence patterns. Of the roughly 410 genotyped donors, 70% to 90% were placed in the genetic ancestry cluster associated with self-reported Caucasian donors. Several DR-DQ haplotypes were treated as single units for association and clustering because of strong linkage in the cohort. To decide whether each TCR beta V gene segment behaved as functional or pseudogenic, an earlier analysis of 587 of the donors relied on high-throughput TCR beta sequencing. Donor age, sex, ethnicity and CMV serostatus were collected together with the repertoire data. The study used immunosequencing to profile the T cell repertoires of approximately 690 subjects and linked those repertoires to cytomegalovirus serostatus. Among roughly 400 genotyped donors of the cohort, an average of approximately 240,000 unique TCR beta nucleotide sequences was sequenced per donor, of which roughly 17% were non-productive. HLA typing covered class I and class II loci at four-digit resolution. Typing coverage differed by locus: A, B, C, DRB1 and DQB1 were typed in about 629-630 donors, DQA1 in 522, DPA1 in some 570, and DPB1 in 472. Genome-wide SNP genotypes for about 65% of the 666 donors were used in a later genetic analysis, which treated that subset as a discovery cohort. Rather than using new phenotypic data, the later analysis identified candidate immune exposures from TCR beta sequences and from how often those sequences occurred across donors. A separate validation cohort of 90 to 150 different subjects was used in addition to the 666-subject first cohort. Roughly 310 gigabases of sequencing data and some 85 million unique TCR sequences were included in an early release covering roughly 600 HLA-typed donors. All discovery cohort repertoires had been generated using a single sequencing platform. The aim of the study was to test whether cataloging public T cell receptors could identify signatures of past pathogen exposure. The study combined high-throughput TCR immunosequencing, statistical association of individual TCRs with disease status, and machine learning to predict cytomegalovirus infection status.

The method behind the library was the immunoSEQ multiplex PCR assay. A mixture of 60 forward primers for TCR Vbeta segments and 13 reverse primers for TCR Jbeta segments was used in the multiplex PCR. The CDR3 region of rearranged TCR beta genes was amplified from genomic DNA with a multiplex PCR assay. Amplified TCR beta libraries were sequenced as 87-base-pair reads on the Illumina HiSeq System. The study's own analysis went as follows. Across the 600 to 700 repertoires, a later analysis counted 78 million or so unique TCR beta chains, roughly 11 million of which were shared by at least two donors. To remove PCR and sequencing errors, raw reads were error-corrected and collapsed into unique sequences using a nearest-neighbor algorithm that merged closely related sequences. V, D and J gene segments were assigned by aligning CDR3 sequences to IMGT reference sequences. Each retained sequence needed at least a six-nucleotide match to both a V gene segment and a J gene segment. A rearrangement was called productive if the CDR3 had no stop codons and remained in frame with V and J, and every other rearrangement was called non-productive. CDR3 was defined according to IMGT convention as the region running from the second conserved V-encoded cysteine to the conserved J-encoded phenylalanine. In an earlier analysis of around 540 of the donors, sequences lacking an unambiguous match to a single V gene segment were excluded. In an earlier analysis of 587 of the donors, V segments were called functional above 56.7% productive rearrangements and were called segregating when the between-donor standard deviation exceeded 5%. A statistical classification framework was built for diagnosing cytomegalovirus status from the catalog of TCR beta chain sequences. V and J gene assignment, in a later analysis, came from comparing TCR nucleotide sequences with IMGT/GENE-DB human TR gene sequences. A later analysis assigned CDR3 sequences and most-parsimonious VDJ recombination scenarios with the TCRdist pipeline. A later analysis defined each TCR beta chain by its CDR3 amino acid sequence plus V-gene family, and excluded reads lacking a unique V-gene family. To address suspected cross-contamination and a sequencing artifact, a later analysis removed roughly 580 highly shared, low-generation-probability nucleotide sequences. A later analysis calculated a clonal expansion index for each public chain from normalized within-repertoire ranks of inferred template counts. In a later analysis, generation probabilities were computed with a VDJ recombination model fitted to out-of-frame rearrangements, and the resulting probabilities were checked against IGoR. In a later analysis, TCR-TCR, TCR-HLA and TCR-CMV co-occurrence was scored with hypergeometric tests, and a repertoire-size bias correction was applied to TCR pairs. In a later analysis, false discovery rates were estimated by permuting HLA or CMV assignments 20 times. In a later analysis, co-occurring TCRs were grouped with DBSCAN, and TCRdist sequence similarity was added when clustering was performed within HLA-allele-positive subsets. Repertoires with fewer than 30,000 or more than 120,000 public chains were left out of co-occurrence clustering, as were about 5 repertoires with anomalous nucleotide sharing. TCRdb's version of the immuneACCESS table is confined to in-frame rearrangements and falls short of the full clone set. An unresolved V gene accounts for under half of the shortfall where checked; the remainder is of unknown origin. The DNA gave D and trimming, while V, J and clone size come from that table. This sample gives roughly 98,000 clones in total; roughly 80% of them show up just once. The ten largest clones take up 7.5% to 9% of the sample.

The CDR3 runs 15 amino acids, cysteine and phenylalanine included. Only the CDR3 portion is preserved as DNA: 45 bases, with reading frame beginning at the first base. The germline V gene (reference sequence) provides CDR1 PRHDT and CDR2 FYEKMQ. For this chain, trimming is 5 bases at the V end and 4 bases at the J end, and the number of junction bases without a gene match is 11. In total, fewer than 750 healthy bone marrow donors made up the cohort. At the time of sampling, every cohort member was nominally healthy, though immune exposures that went unrecorded were likely present. The donor tested CMV seronegative, placing the donor among the approximately 400 seronegative members of the cohort. A peripheral blood sample was collected from each donor, and TCR beta sequencing was performed on peripheral blood mononuclear cells. Genomic DNA extraction from the blood cell samples was performed with the Qiagen DNeasy Blood Extraction Kit.

Results the study describes overall, beyond this receptor: According to a later analysis, most CMV-associated TCR beta chains appeared to be HLA-restricted, and the HLA associations seemed to be driven largely by CMV exposure. Across donors, most TCR sequences were observed very rarely, whereas some public TCRs were present in many individuals. In an earlier analysis of some 500 of the donors, most TCR beta V segments appeared in productive rearrangements about 87% or about 30% of the time, broadly matching IMGT annotations. A cluster of highly shared sequence variants was judged likely to be a technical artifact of the sequencing pipeline. A further reported finding was that TCR beta sequences accurately predicted the HLA-A and HLA-B alleles for most subjects in the first cohort. The 87-base-pair reads could not distinguish some IMGT-functional V segments, including TRBV6-2 and TRBV6-3, so those segments were excluded. In this cohort, only TCR beta chains were sequenced, and detectable features were limited by the absence of alpha or paired-chain data. Specific HLA alleles were associated with roughly 16,000 TCR beta sequences at a false discovery rate of 0.05 in a later analysis. For the cohort, immune exposure information was limited to CMV serostatus. V-gene and J-gene trimming of TCR beta chains was associated with a missense DCLRE1C variant in a later genetic analysis, and the association was replicated in an independent cohort. The earlier analysis of approximately 560 of the donors excluded over 15 rarely observed V segments, including chromosome 9 orphons, because counts were too low. Roughly uniform sequencing depth across donors was assumed in presence/absence analyses, although this assumption may not hold. A few of the identified cytomegalovirus-associated TCR beta chains were confirmed in vitro to be specific for cytomegalovirus antigens. The authors suggested that the approach could potentially be extended to other disease states and immunological phenotypes. According to a later genetic analysis, donors in an Asian-associated ancestry cluster had fewer N-insertions in productive TCRs than the roughly 660-donor mean. The classifier was reported to diagnose cytomegalovirus status with high specificity and sensitivity in both the original and validation cohorts. In a later analysis, several top co-occurrence clusters were reported to appear linked to parvovirus B19, influenza, CMV and Epstein-Barr virus. Because some donors lacked HLA typing at each locus, the association tests relied only on the typed subset. Correlated functional status among segregating V segments might reflect linkage disequilibrium, but an unknown experimental factor could not be ruled out. A later analysis found that TCR association rates varied across HLA loci, with DRB1 alleles showing the most associated TCRs and HLA-C alleles the fewest. When HLA alleles, especially DR and DQ, strongly co-occurred, attributing TCR associations to individual alleles was difficult. A total of 164 TCR beta chains were listed by the study as associated with cytomegalovirus. In a later analysis, HLA-associated TCR beta chains were found to be more clonally expanded and to have lower generation probabilities than equally common non-associated chains.

About this clone: Its antigen is currently not known. No base-level quality is on record; no much larger clone is a single base apart.

This receptor chain uses TRBV13 and TRBJ2-7; TRBD2 fits 7 bases in the junction. The sample comprised PBMCs. The TCR was taken from a female donor in good health and CMV-seronegative. The CDR3 is CASSPRGGSRYEQYF. At the DNA level, the sequence is TGTGCCAGCAGCCCAAGGGGCGGGAGTCGATACGAGCAGTACTTC.